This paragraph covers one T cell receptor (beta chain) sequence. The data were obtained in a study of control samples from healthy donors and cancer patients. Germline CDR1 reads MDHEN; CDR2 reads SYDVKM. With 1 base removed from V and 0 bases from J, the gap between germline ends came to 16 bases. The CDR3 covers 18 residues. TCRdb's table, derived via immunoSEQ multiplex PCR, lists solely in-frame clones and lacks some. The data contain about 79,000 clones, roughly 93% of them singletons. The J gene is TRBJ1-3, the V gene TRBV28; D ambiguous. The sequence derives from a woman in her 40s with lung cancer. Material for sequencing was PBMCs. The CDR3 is CASSLSSWNRSSGNTIYF. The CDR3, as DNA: TGTGCCAGCAGTTTATCCTCGTGGAATCGGAGCTCTGGAAACACCATATATTTT. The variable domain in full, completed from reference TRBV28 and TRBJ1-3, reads DVKVTQSSRYLVKRTGEKVFLECVQDMDHENMFWYRQDPGLGLRLIYFSYDVKMKEKGDIPEGYSVSREKKERFSLILESASTNQTSMYLCASSLSSWNRSSGNTIYFGEGSWLTVV.